The entry below describes one T cell receptor (beta chain). Original processing methods: Cell counts per sample came from amplifying reference gene primers. TCRdb's table, derived via immunoSEQ multiplex PCR, lists solely in-frame clones and lacks some. That table supplies the V and J calls and clone size; D and trimming were determined from the DNA. Found here are a few hundred thousand clones, around 84% of them singletons; the top ten hold roughly 20%. The germline V gene encodes CDR1 MDHEN and CDR2 SYDVKM. Trimming removed 5 bases from V and 6 bases from J, with 25 bases in between. CDR3 length: 17 amino acids. Those who participated ranged in age from about 18 to 89 years and resided in 20 to 30 US areas. Cohorts were determined from participant-reported clinical history. The data were taken from a study of blood T cell repertoires in COVID-19. Study information: PBMCs, B-cell-depleted T cells, or T cells provided the cDNA or gDNA that made up the material.

The chain has TRBV28 and TRBJ2-5; a weak D match, TRBD2 (7 bases). The source of this sequence is a man aged 35-49 years who had recovered from COVID-19. The sequenced sample consisted of PBMCs or T cells enriched from blood (not recorded which). CDR3 in DNA: TGTGCCAGCAGTCCCTACGCGTTTGGGGGGGGCTTGAAGACCCAGTACTTC. It yields the protein CASSPYAFGGGLKTQYF. Looking up the rest from reference TRBV28 and TRBJ2-5 gives the full variable domain: DVKVTQSSRYLVKRTGEKVFLECVQDMDHENMFWYRQDPGLGLRLIYFSYDVKMKEKGDIPEGYSVSREKKERFSLILESASTNQTSMYLCASSPYAFGGGLKTQYFGPGTRLLVL.